There are a few counts of the clone carrying this T cell receptor beta chain. Its cognate antigen is unknown. This CDR3 comprises 14 residues. The V gene lost 5 bases and the J gene lost 4 bases, with 14 bases spanning the gap. This sample stems from a study of post-analysis software for immune sequencing data. At the level of the study: Recorded subtypes: relapsing-remitting, secondary progressive, progressive-relapsing; some patients unannotated.

Whole-study findings and limits: Controls' normalized Chao1 diversity significantly exceeded that of multiple sclerosis patients. Those samples that were prepared in the same batch co-clustered strongly by F measure. TRBV5-6, TRBV5-1 and TRBV20-1 were among four or five TRBV segments more frequent in patients than controls.

TCR beta cDNA libraries had unique molecular identifiers. T cells numbering about 0.85 to 10 million yielded cDNA molecules that totaled around 500,000. TCRdb reprocessed the PCR reads via MiXCR and lists one record per CDR3 protein. The sample has over 150,000 distinct CDR3 sequences, approximately 28% seen once. The chain links TRBV12-3 or TRBV12-4 to TRBJ1-1, with TRBD1 as a possible D gene (5 bases). The sequenced sample consisted of blood. This sequence was found in a girl under 18 with multiple sclerosis. CDR3 sequence: CASSPQGMSTEAFF. The CDR3 nucleotides are TGTGCCAGCAGTCCCCAGGGAATGAGCACTGAAGCTTTCTTT.